This T cell receptor beta chain was sequenced for a study of cytomegalovirus exposure and HLA in healthy donors. Worth noting for this clone: Its antigen remains unknown.

The PCR was carried out with 60 Vbeta primers and 13 Jbeta primers. Assay: immunoSEQ multiplex PCR; the TCRdb copy retains only in-frame clones and omits some. Its clone listing holds about 75,000 clones. The V end was cut by 10 bases, the J end by 2 bases, with 15 bases between. The CDR3 totals 14 residues. Germline loops: CDR1 SGDLS, CDR2 YYNGEE. Study-level points and caveats: As immune exposure information, only CMV serostatus was available.

The sequence derives from a man between 40 and 49 years old in good health and CMV-seronegative. The sequenced sample was PBMCs. The genes are TRBV9 and TRBJ2-2; D is possibly TRBD1 (5 bases). CDR3 protein: CASKTDVNTGELFF. The DNA for the CDR3 is TGTGCCTCCAAGACAGACGTAAACACCGGGGAGCTGTTTTTT.